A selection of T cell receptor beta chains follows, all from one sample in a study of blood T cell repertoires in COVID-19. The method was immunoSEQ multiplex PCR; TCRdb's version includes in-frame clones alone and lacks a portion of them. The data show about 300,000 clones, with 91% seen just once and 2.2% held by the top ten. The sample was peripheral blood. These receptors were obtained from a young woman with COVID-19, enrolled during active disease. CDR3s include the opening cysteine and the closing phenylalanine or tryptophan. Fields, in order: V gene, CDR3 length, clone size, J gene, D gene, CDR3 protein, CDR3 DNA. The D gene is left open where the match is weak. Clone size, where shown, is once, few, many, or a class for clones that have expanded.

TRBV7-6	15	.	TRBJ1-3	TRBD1	CASSSGTGRGNTIYF	TGTGCCAGCAGCTCAGGGACAGGACGTGGAAACACCATATATTTT
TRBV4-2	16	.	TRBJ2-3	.	CASSPTSRRAADTQYF	TGTGCCAGCAGCCCCACTAGCAGGAGGGCGGCCGATACGCAGTATTTT
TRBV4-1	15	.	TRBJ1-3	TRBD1	CASSPLGTGGSKVYF	TGCGCCAGCAGCCCCTTGGGGACAGGGGGCTCGAAGGTCTATTTT
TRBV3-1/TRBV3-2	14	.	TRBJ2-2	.	CASSPSSEIGELFF	TGTGCCAGCAGCCCTTCTAGCGAGATCGGGGAGCTGTTTTTT
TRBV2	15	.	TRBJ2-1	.	CASQDPASSYNEQFF	TGTGCCTCTCAAGATCCCGCCAGCTCCTACAATGAGCAGTTCTTC
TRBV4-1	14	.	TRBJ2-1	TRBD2	CASSQEWGTTEQFF	TGCGCCAGCAGCCAAGAATGGGGGACTACTGAGCAGTTCTTC
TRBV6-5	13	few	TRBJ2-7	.	CASREGESYEQYF	TGTGCCAGCAGAGAGGGGGAGTCCTACGAGCAGTACTTC
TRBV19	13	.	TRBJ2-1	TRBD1	CASRTGVYNEQFF	TGTGCCAGTAGGACAGGGGTATACAATGAGCAGTTCTTC
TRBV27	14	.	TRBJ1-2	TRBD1	CASSFLGQGGDYTF	TGTGCCAGCAGTTTTTTGGGTCAGGGGGGAGACTACACCTTC
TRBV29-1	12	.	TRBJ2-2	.	CSVLRGTGELFF	TGCAGCGTACTAAGAGGCACCGGGGAGCTGTTTTTT
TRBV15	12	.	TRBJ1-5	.	CATSRALPPQHF	TGTGCCACCAGCAGAGCCCTCCCGCCCCAGCATTTT
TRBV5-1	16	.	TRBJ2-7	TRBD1	CASSQPGTGGLYEQYF	TGCGCCAGCAGCCAACCCGGGACAGGGGGCCTGTACGAGCAGTACTTC
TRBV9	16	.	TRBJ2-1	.	CASSVAVYSSYNEQFF	TGTGCCAGCAGCGTAGCGGTGTATAGCTCCTACAATGAGCAGTTCTTC
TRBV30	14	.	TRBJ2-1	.	CAWNGGRSYNEQFF	TGTGCCTGGAATGGGGGGAGGTCCTACAATGAGCAGTTCTTC
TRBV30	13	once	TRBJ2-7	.	CAWSRGNLDEQYF	TGTGCCTGGAGTCGAGGGAATTTAGACGAGCAGTACTTC
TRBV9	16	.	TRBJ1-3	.	CASSVATRNSGNTIYF	TGTGCCAGCAGCGTAGCGACCAGGAACTCTGGAAACACCATATATTTT
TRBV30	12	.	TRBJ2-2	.	CAWKRRPGELFF	TGTGCCTGGAAGCGGCGTCCCGGGGAGCTGTTTTTT
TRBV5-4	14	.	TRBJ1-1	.	CASSLGRVLTEAFF	TGTGCCAGCAGCTTGGGCAGGGTCTTAACTGAAGCTTTCTTT
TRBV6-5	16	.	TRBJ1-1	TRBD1	CASSYALGGPTSEAFF	TGTGCCAGCAGTTACGCCCTAGGGGGCCCAACGTCTGAAGCTTTCTTT
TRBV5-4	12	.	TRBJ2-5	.	CASSFLLETQYF	TGTGCCAGCAGCTTTTTATTAGAGACCCAGTACTTC
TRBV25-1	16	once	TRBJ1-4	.	CASSDLMGGSNEKLFF	TGTGCCAGCAGTGATCTAATGGGGGGTTCTAATGAAAAACTGTTTTTT
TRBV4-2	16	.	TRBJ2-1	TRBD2	CASSHRGTSGYNEQFF	TGTGCCAGCAGCCACCGGGGGACTAGCGGCTACAATGAGCAGTTCTTC
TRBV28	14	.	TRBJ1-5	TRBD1	CASTDRARNQPQHF	TGTGCCAGCACCGACAGGGCTCGGAATCAGCCCCAGCATTTT
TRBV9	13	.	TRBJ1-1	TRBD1	CASSQQGDTEAFF	TGTGCCAGCAGCCAACAGGGGGACACTGAAGCTTTCTTT
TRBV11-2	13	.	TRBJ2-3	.	CASSLEPVNTQYF	TGTGCCAGCAGCTTAGAACCGGTGAATACGCAGTATTTT
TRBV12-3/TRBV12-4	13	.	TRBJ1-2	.	CASSFRAFGGYTF	TGTGCCAGCAGTTTCCGCGCCTTCGGTGGCTACACCTTC
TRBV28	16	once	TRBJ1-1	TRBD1	CASSFRGTQLNTEAFF	TGTGCCAGCAGTTTCAGGGGGACACAGTTGAACACTGAAGCTTTCTTT
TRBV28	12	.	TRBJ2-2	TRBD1	CATTTGTGELFF	TGTGCCACCACGACAGGGACCGGGGAGCTGTTTTTT
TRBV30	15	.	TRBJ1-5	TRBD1	CAWSGPGTGNQPQHF	TGTGCCTGGAGCGGGCCAGGGACAGGCAATCAGCCCCAGCATTTT
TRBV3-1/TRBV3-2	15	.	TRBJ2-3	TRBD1	CASSPPGGYTDTQYF	TGTGCCAGCAGCCCACCAGGGGGTTACACAGATACGCAGTATTTT
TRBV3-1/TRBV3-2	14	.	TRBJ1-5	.	CASSLSSSNQPQHF	TGTGCCAGCAGCCTTAGTAGCAGTAATCAGCCCCAGCATTTT
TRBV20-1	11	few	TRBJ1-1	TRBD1	CKGQAGTEAFF	TGCAAGGGACAGGCGGGAACTGAAGCTTTCTTT
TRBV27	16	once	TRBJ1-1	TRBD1	CASSLSGGVLNTEAFF	TGTGCCAGCAGTTTATCAGGGGGCGTTCTGAACACTGAAGCTTTCTTT
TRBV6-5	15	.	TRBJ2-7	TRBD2	CASSYSWTGGYEQYF	TGTGCCAGCAGTTACTCATGGACGGGGGGCTACGAGCAGTACTTC
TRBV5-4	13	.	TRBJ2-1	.	CASSLGLDGEQFF	TGTGCCAGCAGCTTGGGACTCGACGGGGAGCAGTTCTTC
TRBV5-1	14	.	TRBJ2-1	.	CASSYLQGGAEQFF	TGCGCCAGCAGCTATCTACAGGGTGGGGCTGAGCAGTTCTTC
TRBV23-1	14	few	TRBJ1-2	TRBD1	CASSQGDSRYGYTF	TGCGCCAGCAGTCAAGGGGACAGCCGCTATGGCTACACCTTC
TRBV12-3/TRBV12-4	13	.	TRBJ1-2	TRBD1	CASSTGTGYGYTF	TGTGCCAGCAGTACCGGGACAGGCTATGGCTACACCTTC
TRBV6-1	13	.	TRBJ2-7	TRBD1	CASSDRDRGAQYF	TGTGCCAGCAGTGACAGGGACAGGGGGGCGCAGTACTTC
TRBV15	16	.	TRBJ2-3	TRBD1	CATSALNRGSTDTQYF	TGTGCCACCAGCGCCCTAAACAGGGGTAGCACAGATACGCAGTATTTT
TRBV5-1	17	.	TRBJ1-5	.	CASSSRTASPSNQPQHF	TGCGCCAGCAGCTCCCGGACAGCCTCCCCCTCAAATCAGCCCCAGCATTTT
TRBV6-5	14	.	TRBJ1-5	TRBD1	CASSSGQGDQPQHF	TGTGCCAGCAGTTCCGGACAGGGGGACCAGCCCCAGCATTTT
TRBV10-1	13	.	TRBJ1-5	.	CASSESLSQPQHF	TGCGCCAGCAGTGAGTCTTTATCTCAGCCCCAGCATTTT
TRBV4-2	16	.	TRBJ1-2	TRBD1	CASSQETGQHNYGYTF	TGTGCCAGCAGCCAAGAAACGGGACAGCACAACTATGGCTACACCTTC
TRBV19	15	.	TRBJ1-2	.	CASSTLRTGSNGYTF	TGTGCCAGTAGTACGCTTCGAACAGGGTCAAACGGCTACACCTTC
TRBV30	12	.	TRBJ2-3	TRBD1	CASTGGADTQYF	TGTGCCTCCACAGGGGGCGCAGATACGCAGTATTTT
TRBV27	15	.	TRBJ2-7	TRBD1	CASSLLGLAGGEQYF	TGTGCCAGCAGTTTACTCGGGCTAGCAGGGGGAGAGCAGTACTTC
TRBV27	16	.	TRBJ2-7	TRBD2	CASSSALGTSVHEQYF	TGTGCCAGCAGTTCCGCCCTGGGGACTAGCGTCCACGAGCAGTACTTC
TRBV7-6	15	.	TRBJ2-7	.	CASSPRVTSSYEQYF	TGTGCCAGCAGCCCCCGGGTGACTAGTTCCTACGAGCAGTACTTC
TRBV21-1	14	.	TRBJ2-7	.	CASSIGTESYEQYF	TGTGCCAGCAGCATTGGTACGGAGTCCTACGAGCAGTACTTC
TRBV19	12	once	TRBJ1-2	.	CASSVRNYGYTF	TGTGCCAGTAGTGTTCGGAACTATGGCTACACCTTC
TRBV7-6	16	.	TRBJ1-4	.	CASSLGWTATNEKLFF	TGTGCCAGCAGCTTAGGTTGGACAGCAACTAATGAAAAACTGTTTTTT
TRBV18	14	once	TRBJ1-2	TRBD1	CASSPETGNYGYTF	TGTGCCAGCTCACCGGAGACAGGGAACTATGGCTACACCTTC
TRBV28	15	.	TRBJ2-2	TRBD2	CASSYAGANTGELFF	TGTGCCAGCAGTTATGCGGGAGCGAACACCGGGGAGCTGTTTTTT
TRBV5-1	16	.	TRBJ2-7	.	CASSLGLWGETYEQYF	TGCGCCAGCAGCTTGGGCCTCTGGGGGGAGACCTACGAGCAGTACTTC
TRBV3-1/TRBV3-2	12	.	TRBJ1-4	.	CASSPPGEKLFF	TGTGCCAGCAGCCCGCCGGGAGAAAAACTGTTTTTT
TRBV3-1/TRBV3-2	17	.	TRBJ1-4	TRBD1	CASSWRTGGSGFEGLFF	TGTGCCAGCAGCTGGCGGACAGGGGGCTCAGGATTCGAAGGACTGTTTTTT
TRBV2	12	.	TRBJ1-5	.	CASRDMGQPQHF	TGTGCCAGCAGGGACATGGGTCAGCCCCAGCATTTT